A selection of T cell receptor beta chains follows, all from one sample in a study of blood T cell repertoires in COVID-19. This table comes from immunoSEQ multiplex PCR, and its TCRdb copy is limited to in-frame clones, with some not included. The table includes about 130,000 clones, around 81% detected once. Sequencing input: peripheral blood. These receptors all stem from a man aged 30-40 years with COVID-19, enrolled during active disease. The CDR3 runs from the conserved cysteine through the conserved F or W. The D gene is left open where the match is weak. The size of a clone is reported for some rows only, either as once, few or many, or as a class for expanded clones.

size,D,V,J,length,DNA,CDR3
-,TRBD1,TRBV5-1,TRBJ1-6,14,TGCGCCAGCAGCCCGGGGACAGGGGGACGACCCCTCCACTTT,CASSPGTGGRPLHF
-,-,TRBV7-9,TRBJ1-6,15,TGTGCCAGCAGCCTGGCTCAGGGCCCTAATTCACCCCTCCACTTT,CASSLAQGPNSPLHF
-,-,TRBV2,TRBJ1-5,17,TGTGCCAGCAGTGGAGGACAGCTGATCTATAGCAATCAGCCCCAGCATTTT,CASSGGQLIYSNQPQHF
-,TRBD1,TRBV6-5,TRBJ1-5,15,TGTGCCAGCAGAGACAGGGGATCCCCCAATCAGCCCCAGCATTTT,CASRDRGSPNQPQHF
-,-,TRBV30,TRBJ2-1,13,TGTGCCTGGAGTCCCGGGATTGGGAATGAGCAGTTCTTC,CAWSPGIGNEQFF
-,-,TRBV25-1,TRBJ2-3,17,TGTGCCAGCAGTGACGTGGGGGCGGGGGACCCCACAGATACGCAGTATTTT,CASSDVGAGDPTDTQYF
once,TRBD1,TRBV7-2,TRBJ2-5,13,TGTGCCAGCAGCAACAGGGGCATGGAGACCCAGTACTTC,CASSNRGMETQYF
few,-,TRBV4-1,TRBJ1-4,17,TGCGCCAGCAGCCAAGATTGGGGCGGTCAGGGTAAAGGAAAACTGTTTTTT,CASSQDWGGQGKGKLFF
many,-,TRBV19,TRBJ2-2,12,TGTGCCAGTAGGGACTATCTCGGGGAGCTGTTTTTT,CASRDYLGELFF
-,-,TRBV19,TRBJ2-1,17,TGTGCCAGTAGTATTGGCAGGGTTCGTTGGGCTAACAATGAGCAGTTCTTC,CASSIGRVRWANNEQFF
once,-,TRBV19,TRBJ1-1,13,TGTGCCAGTAGTTGGGGGCTGAACACTGAAGCTTTCTTT,CASSWGLNTEAFF
-,TRBD2,TRBV19,TRBJ2-7,17,TGTGCCAGTAATGGACGGGGAGAGGGGGGACTAGCCTACGAGCAGTACTTC,CASNGRGEGGLAYEQYF
-,-,TRBV24-1,TRBJ2-3,15,TGTGCCACCAGTGATTTGAGACAGGGCACAGATACGCAGTATTTT,CATSDLRQGTDTQYF
-,-,TRBV11-3,TRBJ1-1,11,TGTGCCAGCAGCCGGGGGTCTGAAGCTTTCTTT,CASSRGSEAFF
-,-,TRBV28,TRBJ2-5,13,TGTGCCAGCAGTTTGGAGGGGTTAGAGACCCAGTACTTC,CASSLEGLETQYF
few,-,TRBV27,TRBJ1-4,17,TGTGCCAGCAGTTTTACCCCGGGGTTAGGTACTAATGAAAAACTGTTTTTT,CASSFTPGLGTNEKLFF
-,-,TRBV6-5,TRBJ1-2,14,TGTGCCAGCAGCAACTCAAGGGGTAACTATGGCTACACCTTC,CASSNSRGNYGYTF
-,-,TRBV28,TRBJ1-1,15,TGTGCCAGCACCTTTAGAGTCGGGCGCGGGACTGAAGCTTTCTTT,CASTFRVGRGTEAFF
-,-,TRBV6-5,TRBJ2-1,10,TGTGCCAGGTTAGAGAATGAGCAGTTCTTC,CARLENEQFF
few,TRBD1,TRBV7-9,TRBJ1-1,15,TGTGCCAGCAGCCCGTCAGGACAGGGGAACACTGAAGCTTTCTTT,CASSPSGQGNTEAFF
-,-,TRBV2,TRBJ1-2,14,TGTGCCAGCAGTGACGGGCAGGGTAACTATGGCTACACCTTC,CASSDGQGNYGYTF